Listed below are T cell receptor beta chains from one sample, sequenced in a study of T cell responses to AZD1222 COVID-19 vaccine. Clones were sequenced by immunoSEQ multiplex PCR, and TCRdb holds only the in-frame ones, with some missing. The sample has approximately 110,000 clones; approximately 90% are singletons. The source was peripheral blood, collected on day 0 of AZD1222 vaccination. The receptors were sampled from an adult in good health. Each CDR3 is given with its conserved first and last residue. D genes are given only for firm matches. Clone size is stated in some rows and not others, as once, few, many or a class when expanded.

cdr3_aa cdr3_nt j_call v_call d_call clone_size
CASSQLAGRGATNEKLFF TGTGCCAGCAGCCAGCTGGCGGGGCGCGGGGCGACTAATGAAAAACTGTTTTTT TRBJ1-4 TRBV7-9 NA few
CASSPQTDGAFF TGTGCCAGCTCACCGCAGACCGACGGAGCTTTCTTT TRBJ1-1 TRBV18 NA NA
CVSSLRYEQYF TGTGTCAGCAGCCTTCGATACGAGCAGTACTTC TRBJ2-7 TRBV25-1 NA NA
CASSVEAGSGNTIYF TGTGCCAGCAGCGTAGAGGCAGGGTCTGGAAACACCATATATTTT TRBJ1-3 TRBV9 NA NA
CASSTTGTYSEQFF TGTGCCAGTAGTACAACCGGGACATATAGTGAGCAGTTCTTC TRBJ2-1 TRBV19 NA NA
CASSVGGSFTDTQYF TGTGCCAGCAGCGTAGGGGGGAGCTTCACAGATACGCAGTATTTT TRBJ2-3 TRBV9 NA NA
CASSPLGAHNEQFF TGCGCCAGCAGCCCCCTGGGGGCCCACAATGAGCAGTTCTTC TRBJ2-1 TRBV5-1 NA many
CASSEATDRDGYTF TGTGCCAGCAGTGAAGCGACGGACAGGGATGGCTACACCTTC TRBJ1-2 TRBV2 TRBD1 NA
CASSYRTVSPLHF TGTGCCAGCAGTTACCGTACGGTTTCACCCCTCCACTTT TRBJ1-6 TRBV6-5 NA NA
CARGTSGKNEQFF TGTGCCAGAGGGACTAGCGGGAAGAATGAGCAGTTCTTC TRBJ2-1 TRBV2 TRBD2 NA
CASSIQGQPDTQYF TGTGCCAGTAGTATACAGGGGCAACCAGATACGCAGTATTTT TRBJ2-3 TRBV19 NA NA
CSATAKETQYF TGCAGTGCTACCGCTAAAGAGACCCAGTACTTC TRBJ2-5 TRBV20-1 NA NA
CASGMTGVSYEQYF TGTGCCAGCGGTATGACAGGGGTCTCCTACGAGCAGTACTTC TRBJ2-7 TRBV6-6 TRBD1 few
CASSLGTGWQPQHF TGTGCCAGCAGTTTAGGGACAGGGTGGCAGCCCCAGCATTTT TRBJ1-5 TRBV28 TRBD1 NA
CASKTGGGEQYF TGTGCCAGCAAGACAGGGGGCGGAGAGCAGTACTTC TRBJ2-7 TRBV27 TRBD1 NA
CASSVYRGNTEAFF TGTGCCAGCAGCGTATACAGGGGGAACACTGAAGCTTTCTTT TRBJ1-1 TRBV13 TRBD1 NA
CASSAGTVDYGYTF TGTGCCAGCAGCGCAGGGACAGTCGACTATGGCTACACCTTC TRBJ1-2 TRBV7-2 TRBD1 NA
CASSPRGQETQYF TGTGCCAGCAGTCCCAGGGGGCAAGAGACCCAGTACTTC TRBJ2-5 TRBV27 TRBD1 NA
CAWRNSYNSPLHF TGTGCCTGGAGGAACAGCTATAATTCACCCCTCCACTTT TRBJ1-6 TRBV30 NA NA
CSVVGGGPGQYF TGCAGCGTTGTTGGAGGGGGCCCGGGCCAGTACTTC TRBJ2-5 TRBV29-1 NA NA
CASSLPWGQGRAFF TGTGCCAGTAGTTTACCCTGGGGACAGGGACGTGCTTTCTTT TRBJ1-1 TRBV19 TRBD1 NA
CASSTLQDNSPLHF TGTGCCAGTAGTACCCTACAGGATAATTCACCCCTCCACTTT TRBJ1-6 TRBV19 NA NA
CASLGTSIPGTQYF TGTGCCAGCCTCGGGACTAGCATACCGGGTACGCAGTATTTT TRBJ2-3 TRBV21-1 NA NA
CAWSTRPSREEKLFF TGTGCCTGGAGTACCCGACCCTCTCGGGAAGAAAAACTGTTTTTT TRBJ1-4 TRBV30 NA NA
CASSPGLNTGELFF TGTGCCAGCAGTCCTGGCCTGAACACCGGGGAGCTGTTTTTT TRBJ2-2 TRBV7-3 NA NA
CASSLSSYAGNTIYF TGTGCCAGCAGCCTCTCGAGTTACGCCGGAAACACCATATATTTT TRBJ1-3 TRBV7-9 NA NA
CASSGIRRYNEQFF TGTGCCAGCAGCGGAATTAGGCGCTACAATGAGCAGTTCTTC TRBJ2-1 TRBV5-6 NA NA
CATSGVPGANVLTF TGTGCCACTTCGGGGGTCCCTGGGGCCAACGTCCTGACTTTC TRBJ2-6 TRBV19 NA NA
CASSYGQVGDTGELFF TGTGCCAGCAGCTATGGACAGGTCGGGGACACCGGGGAGCTGTTTTTT TRBJ2-2 TRBV5-6 TRBD1 NA
CASSPAHSYNEQFF TGTGCCAGCAGCCCGGCCCACAGTTACAATGAGCAGTTCTTC TRBJ2-1 TRBV5-5 NA NA
CASSFVAGEQFF TGTGCCAGCAGTTTCGTGGCGGGGGAGCAGTTCTTC TRBJ2-1 TRBV27 NA NA
CATSRGGNNQPQHF TGTGCCACCAGCAGAGGGGGGAACAATCAGCCCCAGCATTTT TRBJ1-5 TRBV15 NA NA
CASRRGALSNYGYTF TGTGCCAGCAGGAGGGGGGCCCTTTCTAACTATGGCTACACCTTC TRBJ1-2 TRBV5-4 NA NA
CASSERRGRGTEAFF TGTGCCAGTAGTGAACGCAGGGGGCGCGGTACTGAAGCTTTCTTT TRBJ1-1 TRBV19 TRBD1 NA
CAAPLSGTANTEAFF TGTGCCGCACCCCTCTCCGGGACAGCGAACACTGAAGCTTTCTTT TRBJ1-1 TRBV19 TRBD1 NA
CASTPDSPGSYEQYF TGTGCCAGCACGCCCGACTCGCCCGGGTCCTACGAGCAGTACTTC TRBJ2-7 TRBV28 NA once
CASSLSLAGSNEQFF TGTGCCAGCAGTTTATCCCTAGCGGGCTCCAATGAGCAGTTCTTC TRBJ2-1 TRBV27 TRBD2 NA
CASSLGGQSSYNSPLHF TGTGCCAGCAGCTTAGGTGGACAGAGCTCCTATAATTCACCCCTCCACTTT TRBJ1-6 TRBV11-2 NA NA
CASKDGGAGDTQYF TGTGCCAGTAAAGACGGGGGGGCGGGAGATACGCAGTATTTT TRBJ2-3 TRBV19 TRBD2 NA
CASSLSGLVSYNEQFF TGTGCCAGCAGTTTATCGGGACTAGTCTCCTACAATGAGCAGTTCTTC TRBJ2-1 TRBV27 TRBD2 NA
CASSLRGGDRAGELFF TGTGCCAGCAGCTTAAGAGGGGGCGACCGTGCCGGGGAGCTGTTTTTT TRBJ2-2 TRBV7-3 TRBD1 NA
CASSPGTSGYNEQFF TGTGCCAGCAGTCCCGGGACTAGCGGATACAATGAGCAGTTCTTC TRBJ2-1 TRBV27 TRBD2 NA
CASSNRDKVFGSGNTIYF TGTGCCAGTAGTAACCGGGACAAGGTGTTTGGCTCTGGAAACACCATATATTTT TRBJ1-3 TRBV19 NA NA
CAISGHGLASYNEQFF TGTGCCATCAGTGGGCATGGACTAGCGTCCTACAATGAGCAGTTCTTC TRBJ2-1 TRBV10-3 TRBD2 NA
CAWSVGRGNSPLHF TGTGCCTGGAGTGTAGGCAGGGGGAATTCACCCCTCCACTTT TRBJ1-6 TRBV30 TRBD1 NA
CASRSNYSGNTIYF TGTGCCAGCAGGTCTAACTACTCTGGAAACACCATATATTTT TRBJ1-3 TRBV2 NA NA
CAGFSRGSYNSPLHF TGTGCCGGATTCTCTCGGGGTTCCTATAATTCACCCCTCCACTTT TRBJ1-6 TRBV5-4 NA NA
CSVGGFSYEQYF TGCAGCGTAGGGGGATTCTCCTACGAGCAGTACTTC TRBJ2-7 TRBV29-1 NA NA
CASSSPHGTSNREQYF TGTGCCAGCAGTTCCCCACACGGGACTAGCAATCGGGAGCAGTACTTC TRBJ2-7 TRBV6-2/TRBV6-3 TRBD2 NA
CASSPGGNTEAFF TGCGCCAGCAGCCCTGGGGGGAACACTGAAGCTTTCTTT TRBJ1-1 TRBV5-1 NA NA
CASSGTSGGYEQYF TGTGCCAGCAGTGGGACTAGCGGAGGCTACGAGCAGTACTTC TRBJ2-7 TRBV25-1 TRBD2 NA
CASSDRYGYTF TGTGCCAGCAGCGACCGCTATGGCTACACCTTC TRBJ1-2 TRBV9 NA few
CASSFLDNQPQHF TGTGCCAGCAGTTTTCTGGACAATCAGCCCCAGCATTTT TRBJ1-5 TRBV12-3/TRBV12-4 NA NA
CASKSGQGSTEAFF TGTGCCAGCAAATCAGGACAGGGCTCCACTGAAGCTTTCTTT TRBJ1-1 TRBV7-3 TRBD1 NA
CASSDQNYGYTF TGTGCCAGCTCGGACCAAAACTATGGCTACACCTTC TRBJ1-2 TRBV6-5 NA NA
CAISDSPGAYEQYF TGTGCCATCAGTGATTCCCCCGGCGCCTACGAGCAGTACTTC TRBJ2-7 TRBV10-3 NA NA
CASSLGQSNGDEQFF TGTGCCAGCAGCCTCGGACAGTCAAACGGGGATGAGCAGTTCTTC TRBJ2-1 TRBV11-2 NA once
CASKTGGEGYEQYF TGCGCCAGCAAAACAGGGGGCGAGGGTTACGAGCAGTACTTC TRBJ2-7 TRBV10-2 TRBD1 NA
CASSPLQGWDQPQHF TGTGCCAGCTCACCGCTTCAGGGGTGGGATCAGCCCCAGCATTTT TRBJ1-5 TRBV18 NA NA
CASSDLVNTEAFF TGTGCCAGCAGTGATCTAGTGAACACTGAAGCTTTCTTT TRBJ1-1 TRBV2 NA once